A selection of T cell receptor beta chains follows, all from one sample in a study of cytomegalovirus exposure and HLA in healthy donors. Data came from immunoSEQ multiplex PCR; TCRdb stores just in-frame clones and leaves some out. This sample has about 190,000 clones, with around 81% found just once. The sequencing input was PBMCs. The source of these receptors is a woman aged 18-35 years in good health and CMV-seropositive. The CDR3 runs from the conserved cysteine through the conserved F or W. D genes are given only for firm matches. Clone size appears in some rows only: once, few, many, or a class for an expanded clone.

TRBD2,TRBV4-2,TRBJ2-2,-,CASSLLAGSNTGELFF,TGTGCCAGCAGCCTCTTAGCGGGGTCGAACACCGGGGAGCTGTTTTTT
-,TRBV5-1,TRBJ2-2,once,CASSLIETGELFF,TGCGCCAGCAGCTTAATCGAGACCGGGGAGCTGTTTTTT
-,TRBV13,TRBJ2-5,few,CASSLVTEQGTQYF,TGTGCCAGCAGCTTAGTGACAGAGCAGGGGACCCAGTACTTC
-,TRBV5-1,TRBJ2-1,-,CASSFTGGRDEQFF,TGCGCCAGCAGCTTCACGGGGGGCCGGGATGAGCAGTTCTTC
-,TRBV6-5,TRBJ1-1,-,CASSYRVGGLNTEAFF,TGTGCCAGCAGTTACCGGGTCGGGGGACTGAACACTGAAGCTTTCTTT
TRBD2,TRBV27,TRBJ2-1,-,CASSFWSGGASGNEQFF,TGTGCCAGCAGTTTCTGGAGCGGGGGGGCCTCTGGCAATGAGCAGTTCTTC
TRBD1,TRBV4-1,TRBJ2-7,-,CASSRGQTYEQYF,TGCGCCAGCAGCCGGGGACAGACTTACGAGCAGTACTTC
TRBD1,TRBV25-1,TRBJ1-1,few,CASSEIDRGEAFF,TGTGCCAGCAGTGAAATAGACAGGGGTGAAGCTTTCTTT
TRBD2,TRBV4-3,TRBJ2-5,once,CASSPQVAGVQETQYF,TGCGCCAGCAGCCCCCAGGTAGCGGGGGTCCAAGAGACCCAGTACTTC
-,TRBV5-4,TRBJ1-6,-,CASSLGGYNSPLHF,TGTGCCAGCAGCTTGGGAGGGTATAATTCACCCCTCCACTTT
TRBD1,TRBV6-1,TRBJ2-3,few,CASTRGREGTDTQYF,TGTGCCAGCACCAGGGGGCGTGAAGGCACAGATACGCAGTATTTT
TRBD2,TRBV7-7,TRBJ2-5,-,CASSLVQAGGETQYF,TGTGCTAGCAGCTTAGTCCAGGCGGGGGGGGAGACCCAGTACTTC
TRBD1,TRBV6-6,TRBJ1-2,-,CASSYGTGISYGYTF,TGTGCCAGCAGTTACGGGACAGGGATCAGCTATGGCTACACCTTC
-,TRBV19,TRBJ2-2,-,CASKGGARDTGELFF,TGTGCCAGTAAGGGGGGGGCGCGAGACACCGGGGAGCTGTTTTTT
-,TRBV15,TRBJ2-2,-,CATSRDREGSGELFF,TGTGCCACCAGCAGAGATCGTGAGGGTTCCGGGGAGCTGTTTTTT
-,TRBV7-2,TRBJ1-1,-,CASSPRGGNTEAFF,TGTGCCAGCAGCCCTAGGGGGGGTAACACTGAAGCTTTCTTT
-,TRBV29-1,TRBJ1-1,-,CSAGQPGTEAFF,TGCAGCGCTGGACAACCAGGCACTGAAGCTTTCTTT
-,TRBV9,TRBJ1-2,once,CASSVAGMSLNYGYTF,TGTGCCAGCAGCGTAGCAGGGATGTCCCTTAACTATGGCTACACCTTC
-,TRBV19,TRBJ2-1,-,CASSLLTRYYNEQFF,TGTGCCAGTAGTCTGCTAACCCGCTACTACAATGAGCAGTTCTTC
TRBD1,TRBV9,TRBJ2-2,-,CASSYSGTGGRAGELFF,TGTGCCAGCAGCTATTCCGGGACAGGGGGCCGGGCCGGGGAGCTGTTTTTT
-,TRBV7-9,TRBJ1-1,few,CASSQTDRREAFF,TGTGCCAGCAGCCAGACCGACAGGAGGGAAGCTTTCTTT
TRBD1,TRBV19,TRBJ1-1,few,CASSMRQGDTEAFF,TGTGCCAGTAGTATGAGGCAGGGGGACACTGAAGCTTTCTTT
TRBD2,TRBV5-1,TRBJ2-1,-,CASSSGGEQFF,TGCGCCAGCAGCTCGGGGGGGGAGCAGTTCTTC
TRBD1,TRBV9,TRBJ2-5,-,CASSVETGWTETQYF,TGTGCCAGCAGCGTAGAGACAGGGTGGACAGAGACCCAGTACTTC
-,TRBV5-1,TRBJ2-7,-,CASSPGYEQYF,TGCGCCAGCAGCCCCGGCTACGAGCAGTACTTC
-,TRBV6-5,TRBJ2-1,-,CASIRRGASYNEQFF,TGTGCCAGCATCAGACGGGGGGCCAGTTACAATGAGCAGTTCTTC
-,TRBV7-9,TRBJ2-5,-,CASSLGSTGETQYF,TGTGCCAGCAGCTTAGGATCCACGGGAGAGACCCAGTACTTC
-,TRBV6-1,TRBJ1-6,-,CASSDGGSPLHF,TGTGCCAGCAGTGATGGGGGCTCACCCCTCCACTTT
-,TRBV13,TRBJ1-1,-,CASSLLGPTEAFF,TGTGCCAGCAGCTTGTTGGGGCCCACTGAAGCTTTCTTT
-,TRBV2,TRBJ2-5,-,CASSEALWSREETQYF,TGTGCCAGCAGTGAAGCGCTTTGGTCTCGAGAAGAGACCCAGTACTTC
-,TRBV30,TRBJ1-2,-,CAWSLGGGYGYTF,TGTGCCTGGAGTCTTGGGGGAGGCTATGGCTACACCTTC
-,TRBV10-2,TRBJ1-5,-,CASSTDSGQPQHF,TGCGCCAGCAGTACTGACTCGGGGCAGCCCCAGCATTTT
-,TRBV5-7,TRBJ1-5,-,CASSSGQLYSNQPQHF,TGTGCCAGCAGCTCTGGACAGCTATATAGCAATCAGCCCCAGCATTTT
TRBD2,TRBV6-1,TRBJ2-1,-,CAGTSGETYNEQFF,TGTGCCGGAACTAGCGGCGAGACCTACAATGAGCAGTTCTTC
-,TRBV4-3,TRBJ2-2,-,CASSQPSGKNTGELFF,TGCGCCAGCAGCCAGCCATCCGGGAAGAACACCGGGGAGCTGTTTTTT